This T cell receptor beta chain is drawn from a study of blood T cell repertoires in COVID-19. Sequencing was performed with immunoSEQ multiplex PCR; in TCRdb, only in-frame clones are kept and a portion is missing. This repertoire shows hundreds of thousands of clones, approximately 92% found once; its top ten account for less than 2.5%. Germline V gives CDR1 SGHNT, CDR2 YYREEE (reference sequence). Trimming at V came to 4 bases and at J to 4 bases, leaving 7 bases not matched to a gene. CDR3 length: 16 residues. The TCR was taken from a young woman who had recovered from COVID-19. V is TRBV5-4 and J is TRBJ2-5; 13 bases match TRBD2. The sample taken for sequencing was PBMCs or T cells enriched from blood (not recorded which). CDR3 residues: CASSQLAGGVGETQYF. The CDR3 nucleotides are TGTGCCAGCAGCCAACTAGCGGGGGGGGTTGGAGAGACCCAGTACTTC.